The rows below give T cell receptor beta chains drawn from one sample of a study of T cell clonotyping in hematopoietic cell transplantation. Clones were sequenced by immunoSEQ multiplex PCR, and TCRdb holds only the in-frame ones, with some missing. The table shows about 13,000 clones, with approximately 92% occurring only once. Sequenced input: peripheral blood mononuclear cells. The receptors come from a young man in good health. Some clones in this sample may be carry-over from other donors' samples. Each CDR3 is given with its conserved first and last residue. Each record gives: J gene, clone size, V gene, CDR3 length, D gene, CDR3 DNA, CDR3 protein. A D gene is named only where the DNA matches it firmly. Some rows have no size entry. The others give once, few or many, or a class for an expanded clone.

TRBJ1-1 | . | TRBV7-3 | 14 | TRBD1 | TGTGCCAGCAGCTCGACAGGGGAGCTCACTGAAGCTTTCTTT | CASSSTGELTEAFF
TRBJ2-6 | . | TRBV5-1 | 14 | . | TGCGCCAGCAGCTTGAGATCTGGGGCCAACGTCCTGACTTTC | CASSLRSGANVLTF
TRBJ2-3 | . | TRBV6-1 | 15 | . | TGTGCCAGCAGGAAACAGGGAGTGGGCACAGATACGCAGTATTTT | CASRKQGVGTDTQYF
TRBJ2-3 | . | TRBV27 | 14 | . | TGTGCCAGCAGTTCGGGACTTCGCACAGATACGCAGTATTTT | CASSSGLRTDTQYF
TRBJ1-1 | . | TRBV10-3 | 14 | . | TGTGCCATCAGTGGGAAACAGCTCGACACTGAAGCTTTCTTT | CAISGKQLDTEAFF
TRBJ2-7 | once | TRBV29-1 | 11 | . | TGCAGCGTCGGACAAACCTACGAGCAGTACTTC | CSVGQTYEQYF
TRBJ2-5 | . | TRBV27 | 16 | TRBD2 | TGTGCCAGCAGTTGGGGAGCGGGGGGGCCCGAAGAGACCCAGTACTTC | CASSWGAGGPEETQYF
TRBJ1-5 | once | TRBV6-1 | 17 | TRBD1 | TGTGCCAGCAGTGACGACAGGGGGTGGGGTAGCAATCAGCCCCAGCATTTT | CASSDDRGWGSNQPQHF
TRBJ2-1 | . | TRBV11-1 | 13 | . | TGTGCCAGCAGCTTAGCGCGAGGGGGGGAGCAGTTCTTC | CASSLARGGEQFF
TRBJ2-4 | few | TRBV7-6 | 14 | . | TGTGCCAGCAGCTTAACGGAGAGCAGAAACATTCAGTACTTC | CASSLTESRNIQYF
TRBJ1-2 | . | TRBV2 | 13 | . | TGTGCCAGTATTACAGGGCCGTGGGATGGCTACACCTTC | CASITGPWDGYTF
TRBJ2-2 | . | TRBV7-8 | 15 | . | TGTGCCAGCAGCTGGGCGGGACTCGACACCGGGGAGCTGTTTTTT | CASSWAGLDTGELFF
TRBJ1-1 | . | TRBV2 | 14 | TRBD1 | TGTGCCAGCAGCTGGACAGGCATGAACACTGAAGCTTTCTTT | CASSWTGMNTEAFF
TRBJ1-4 | . | TRBV25-1 | 16 | TRBD1 | TGTGCCAGCAGTGAACAGGGGGGTGCGACTAATGAAAAACTGTTTTTT | CASSEQGGATNEKLFF
TRBJ2-2 | . | TRBV27 | 14 | TRBD1 | TGTGCCAGCCGGGGACAGGGGTACACCGGGGAGCTGTTTTTT | CASRGQGYTGELFF
TRBJ1-2 | . | TRBV30 | 15 | TRBD1 | TGTGCCTGGAGTGTCGGGACAGGGGGCGACTATGGCTACACCTTC | CAWSVGTGGDYGYTF
TRBJ1-1 | . | TRBV9 | 13 | . | TGTGCCAGCAGCGTAGGATGGGGAGGTGAAGCTTTCTTT | CASSVGWGGEAFF
TRBJ2-7 | once | TRBV4-1 | 16 | TRBD2 | TGCGCCAGCAGCCAAGTCTCGAGCGGGGGGACCTACGAGCAGTACTTC | CASSQVSSGGTYEQYF
TRBJ1-1 | . | TRBV7-8 | 14 | . | TGTGCCAGCAGCTTAGACCCCAGGGACACTGAAGCTTTCTTT | CASSLDPRDTEAFF
TRBJ2-7 | . | TRBV25-1 | 15 | . | TGTGCCAGCAGTCCGATGGGGAGGACCGCCTACGAGCAGTACTTC | CASSPMGRTAYEQYF
TRBJ2-5 | . | TRBV11-2 | 15 | TRBD2 | TGTGCCAGCAGCTTAGATCCTAGCGGGACGCAGACCCAGTACTTC | CASSLDPSGTQTQYF
TRBJ2-7 | once | TRBV7-2 | 13 | . | TGTGCCAGCAGCTTAGGGAGGGACTACGAGCAGTACTTC | CASSLGRDYEQYF
TRBJ1-3 | . | TRBV30 | 14 | TRBD1 | TGTGCCTGGTTACAGGGGAGAACTGGAAACACCATATATTTT | CAWLQGRTGNTIYF
TRBJ2-2 | . | TRBV2 | 14 | TRBD1 | TGTGCCAGCAGTCTGGACAGGGGGACCGGGGAGCTGTTTTTT | CASSLDRGTGELFF
TRBJ2-7 | . | TRBV19 | 15 | . | TGTGCCAGTAGTATAGGGGGTCGGGGAACCTACGAGCAGTACTTC | CASSIGGRGTYEQYF
TRBJ1-2 | . | TRBV14 | 16 | TRBD1 | TGTGCCAGCAGCCTCACTCGGACAGGGGGCTCCCGGGGCTACACCTTC | CASSLTRTGGSRGYTF
TRBJ2-5 | . | TRBV7-6 | 17 | . | TGTGCCAGCAGCTTAGCAAGGCAGGGGATTTCAAGTGGGACCCAGTACTTC | CASSLARQGISSGTQYF
TRBJ1-4 | . | TRBV4-1 | 13 | . | TGCGCCAGCAGCCAAGGACAGCGAGAAAAACTGTTTTTT | CASSQGQREKLFF
TRBJ1-4 | . | TRBV29-1 | 12 | TRBD1 | TGCAGCGCGACAGGGCCAGATGAAAAACTGTTTTTT | CSATGPDEKLFF
TRBJ2-3 | . | TRBV6-5 | 14 | . | TGTGCCAGCAGTTACGGATCTAGCACAGATACGCAGTATTTT | CASSYGSSTDTQYF
TRBJ2-3 | . | TRBV6-1 | 17 | . | TGTGCCAGCAGTGAAGGTCCTAGGTTAGGCGGAACAGATACGCAGTATTTT | CASSEGPRLGGTDTQYF
TRBJ1-6 | . | TRBV5-4 | 18 | . | TGTGCCAGCAGCGGGGGCGGAGGGGAACCGGGTTATAATTCACCCCTCCACTTT | CASSGGGGEPGYNSPLHF
TRBJ2-3 | . | TRBV10-3 | 14 | . | TGTGCCGTGGCGGGGTCCCCCGGGGCAGATACGCAGTATTTT | CAVAGSPGADTQYF
TRBJ1-3 | . | TRBV30 | 15 | TRBD1 | TGTGCCTGGAGTGGTACAGGGGGCTTTGGAAACACCATATATTTT | CAWSGTGGFGNTIYF
TRBJ1-6 | . | TRBV10-3 | 15 | . | TGTGCCATCACCTCCGGGCAGGACCATAATTCACCCCTCCACTTT | CAITSGQDHNSPLHF
TRBJ2-3 | . | TRBV2 | 15 | . | TGTGCCAGCAGTGACGGTGGGGGAAGCACAGATACGCAGTATTTT | CASSDGGGSTDTQYF
TRBJ1-1 | once | TRBV6-5 | 14 | . | TGTGCCAGCAGTTATGCAGAAGGGATCGGTGAAGCTTTCTTT | CASSYAEGIGEAFF
TRBJ2-7 | . | TRBV6-5 | 14 | . | TGTGCCAGCAGTTACAGTCAGGGACTGGGTGAGCAGTACTTC | CASSYSQGLGEQYF
TRBJ1-2 | . | TRBV5-1 | 14 | TRBD1 | TGCGCCAGCAGCTTGGTGGGACAGGGGACTGGCTACACCTTC | CASSLVGQGTGYTF
TRBJ1-2 | . | TRBV2 | 16 | . | TGTGCCAGCAGGACCCCAGGACGGACTGGGTCCTATGGCTACACCTTC | CASRTPGRTGSYGYTF
TRBJ1-5 | . | TRBV14 | 12 | TRBD1 | TGTGCTGTCAGGGGGCTTGGTCAGCCCCAGCATTTT | CAVRGLGQPQHF
TRBJ1-5 | . | TRBV25-1 | 18 | . | TGTGCCAGCAGTGACACTGCGGGGACGGCGGGGGGCAATCAGCCCCAGCATTTT | CASSDTAGTAGGNQPQHF
TRBJ2-1 | . | TRBV6-4 | 15 | TRBD2 | TGTGCCAGCAGTGACGGACTAGCGGGTGGTGGGGAGCAGTTCTTC | CASSDGLAGGGEQFF
TRBJ1-1 | . | TRBV6-1 | 13 | . | TGTGCCAGCAGTGAAGTTAAGGGAGGTAGGGCTTTCTTT | CASSEVKGGRAFF
TRBJ1-2 | . | TRBV7-2 | 12 | . | TGTGCCAGCAGCTTATCAGGGGATGGCTACACCTTC | CASSLSGDGYTF
TRBJ1-2 | . | TRBV7-3 | 13 | TRBD1 | TGTGCCAGCAGCTTAACAGGGACAGATGGCTACACCTTC | CASSLTGTDGYTF
TRBJ1-4 | . | TRBV7-8 | 13 | . | TGTGCCAGCCGTGGGCGGGCTAATGAAAAACTGTTTTTT | CASRGRANEKLFF
TRBJ2-7 | . | TRBV6-1 | 14 | TRBD2 | TGTGCCAGCAGTGAGACTAGCGGGGCCTACGAGCAGTACTTC | CASSETSGAYEQYF
TRBJ1-1 | . | TRBV2 | 13 | TRBD1 | TGTGCCAGCATAGGAGACAGGGGTACTGAAGCTTTCTTT | CASIGDRGTEAFF
TRBJ2-2 | . | TRBV7-9 | 14 | . | TGTGCCAGCAGCGTAGGGGGGAGCGCCGGGGAGCTGTTTTTT | CASSVGGSAGELFF
TRBJ2-2 | . | TRBV6-5 | 15 | TRBD1 | TGTGCCAGCAGTCCGGGACAGGGGTCCACCGGGGAGCTGTTTTTT | CASSPGQGSTGELFF
TRBJ2-5 | . | TRBV5-1 | 14 | TRBD2 | TGCGCCAGCAGCCTTCTGCCGGGAGGGGAGACCCAGTACTTC | CASSLLPGGETQYF
TRBJ2-3 | . | TRBV9 | 15 | . | TGTGCCAGCAGCGTAGAAGGGGGAAGCACAGATACGCAGTATTTT | CASSVEGGSTDTQYF
TRBJ2-7 | . | TRBV30 | 14 | . | TGTGCCTGGAGTGACAGGGATGGGGCCTACGAGCAGTACTTC | CAWSDRDGAYEQYF
TRBJ2-3 | . | TRBV6-5 | 14 | . | TGTGCCAGCAGTTACCGCGGGACGCCCCTGGCGCAGTATTTT | CASSYRGTPLAQYF
TRBJ1-3 | . | TRBV11-1 | 15 | . | TGTGCCAGCAGTCGTGGCCGGCTCTCTGGAAACACCATATATTTT | CASSRGRLSGNTIYF
TRBJ2-7 | . | TRBV5-1 | 15 | TRBD2 | TGCGCCAGCAGCTTGGATACGGGGCGGGGGTACGAGCAGTACTTC | CASSLDTGRGYEQYF